A selection of T cell receptor beta chains follows, all from one sample in a study of CD8+ T cells in alopecia areata. Some clones are missing from TCRdb's copy, which holds only in-frame ones; the method was immunoSEQ multiplex PCR. The sample shows about 110,000 clones, 55% to 70% of them seen only once. Sequencing was done on a sample of NKG2D-low CD8+ T cells sorted from blood. The receptor source for this set is a human donor with alopecia areata. CDR3s include the opening cysteine and the closing phenylalanine or tryptophan. Fields, in order: D gene, clone size, J gene, V gene, CDR3 protein, CDR3 DNA. A D gene is named only where the DNA matches it firmly. A clone size is listed for some rows: how often the clone was seen (once, few, many), or a class if it is expanded.

TRBD1,few,TRBJ1-1,TRBV19,CASKDRGTEAFF,TGTGCCAGTAAAGACAGGGGCACTGAAGCTTTCTTT
TRBD2,.,TRBJ2-1,TRBV7-3,CASSSGGPSYEQFF,TGTGCCAGCAGCTCGGGAGGGCCGTCGTATGAGCAGTTCTTC
.,.,TRBJ2-7,TRBV13,CASSFTSNEQYF,TGTGCCAGCAGCTTCACATCTAACGAGCAGTACTTC
.,.,TRBJ2-3,TRBV5-1,CASSPLGPPPDTQYF,TGCGCCAGCAGCCCTCTGGGACCTCCCCCAGATACGCAGTATTTT
.,few,TRBJ2-5,TRBV19,CASSISGSQETQYF,TGTGCCAGTAGTATCAGCGGAAGCCAAGAGACCCAGTACTTC
TRBD2,.,TRBJ2-1,TRBV6-1,CASSPDRGGYNEQFF,TGTGCCAGCAGTCCCGACCGCGGGGGGTACAATGAGCAGTTCTTC
.,.,TRBJ1-1,TRBV29-1,CSATHHEATQNTEAFF,TGCAGCGCCACCCATCATGAGGCCACTCAGAACACTGAAGCTTTCTTT
TRBD1,.,TRBJ2-5,TRBV11-2,CASSFGTGERETQYF,TGTGCCAGCAGCTTTGGGACAGGGGAGAGAGAGACCCAGTACTTC
.,.,TRBJ2-1,TRBV6-1,CASSVRSGYYNEQFF,TGTGCCAGCAGTGTTCGAAGCGGTTACTACAATGAGCAGTTCTTC
TRBD2,few,TRBJ2-7,TRBV11-1,CASSLARRGLAGGEQYF,TGTGCCAGCAGCTTAGCCCGACGGGGACTAGCGGGAGGCGAGCAGTACTTC
TRBD2,.,TRBJ2-1,TRBV7-9,CASSSSGGHNEQFF,TGTGCCAGCAGCTCCAGCGGGGGGCACAATGAGCAGTTCTTC
TRBD1,.,TRBJ1-2,TRBV14,CASSQGPRDSERSGYTF,TGTGCCAGCAGCCAAGGTCCGAGGGACAGCGAAAGAAGTGGCTACACCTTC
.,.,TRBJ1-5,TRBV27,CASSFGRGQPQHF,TGTGCCAGCAGTTTTGGCAGGGGTCAGCCCCAGCATTTT
.,.,TRBJ2-1,TRBV4-1,CASSPDPSEQFF,TGTGCCAGCAGCCCAGATCCCAGTGAGCAGTTCTTC